These 12 T cell receptor beta chains came from one sample sequenced in a study of blood T cells in healthy people across ages. Through a sample-barcoded 5' primer and a J-beta primer mix, a second PCR was run for about 6 to 11 cycles. Via MiXCR, TCRdb re-called the 5' RACE reads, giving one row per CDR3 protein. In the table there are about 1.5 million distinct CDR3 sequences, approximately 42% of which are singletons. Input material: blood. These receptor sequences come from a young woman in good health.

The chain carries TRBV27 and TRBJ2-4; D not resolved. The V gene lost 9 bases and the J gene lost 0 bases, with 15 bases spanning the gap. The CDR3 runs to 15 residues. CDR1 and CDR2 (germline): MNHEY, SMNVEV (reference sequence). The CDR3 sequence is CASAGPASAKNIQYF. As DNA, the CDR3 is TGTGCCAGTGCCGGTCCGGCATCAGCCAAAAACATTCAGTACTTC.

This clonotype was observed many times. The V and J genes are TRBV29-1 and TRBJ2-4; 8 bases agree with TRBD1. The CDR3 runs to 12 residues. Trimming took 6 bases from V and 6 from J; bases not matched to a gene: 4. Per germline, CDR1 SQVTM and CDR2 ANQGSEA. In DNA form, the CDR3 reads TGCAGCGTCAGACAGGGGACAAACATTCAGTACTTC. Amino acid sequence: CSVRQGTNIQYF.

This rearrangement joins TRBV29-1 to TRBJ2-1, with TRBD2 as a possible D gene (6 bases). Trimming removed 6 bases at V and 4 bases at J, with 16 bases between. Germline V gives CDR1 SQVTM, CDR2 ANQGSEA. The CDR3 is made up of 14 amino acids. CDR3 DNA sequence: TGCAGCGTATCGACCGGGACTCTATACAATGAGCAGTTCTTC. It yields the protein CSVSTGTLYNEQFF.

The sample holds a few counts of this clonotype. This chain joins TRBV5-1 and TRBJ2-3; 9 nucleotides match TRBD1. Germline V gene sequence: CDR1 SGHRS, CDR2 YFSETQ. The junction had 7 bases not matched to a gene; V was cut back by 2 bases and J by 3 bases. The CDR3 covers 16 residues. The CDR3 DNA follows: TGCGCCAGCAGCTTTACAGGGGGCCCGGAGACAGATACGCAGTATTTT. Translation: CASSFTGGPETDTQYF.

J is TRBJ2-7 and V is TRBV29-1; 12 bases agree with TRBD1. Losses at the gene ends were 5 bases for V and 7 bases for J; bases not matched to a gene: 15. This CDR3 has 16 amino acids. Germline-derived CDR1 and CDR2 are SQVTM and ANQGSEA. CDR3 in DNA: TGCAGCGTTCGGGACAGGGGGCTTACCGCCTACAATGAGCAGTACTTC. As protein: CSVRDRGLTAYNEQYF.

The gene calls are TRBV6-2 or TRBV6-3 and TRBJ2-1; D gene unclear. This CDR3 spans 16 amino acids. Germline V lookup: CDR1 MNHEY, CDR2 SVGEGT. V lost 3 bases and J lost 2, with 14 bases in between. This CDR3 reads CASSYSTSPTYNEQFF. The CDR3 nucleotides read TGTGCCAGCAGTTATTCAACTTCCCCTACCTACAATGAGCAGTTCTTC.

This clonotype has more than one count but fewer than ten. The chain links TRBV4-3 to TRBJ2-1, with 7 positions matching TRBD2. The length of the CDR3 is 16 residues. The V gene end was trimmed by 4 bases and the J gene end by 0 bases; junction bases not matched to a gene: 6. The germline CDR1 and CDR2 sequences are LGHNA and YSLEER. CDR3 in amino acids: CASSRQPGGSYNEQFF. The CDR3 nucleotides are TGCGCCAGCAGCCGACAACCGGGGGGCTCCTACAATGAGCAGTTCTTC.

This clonotype has only a few counts. The chain combines TRBV5-5 with TRBJ2-5, with D hard to call. The CDR3 has 15 amino acids. Germline V gene sequence: CDR1 SGHKS, CDR2 YYEKEE (reference sequence). Between the trimmed V and J ends, which lost 4 bases and 4 bases, there was a span of 17 bases. This chain's CDR3 is CASSADIGVGETQYF. The CDR3, as DNA: TGTGCCAGCAGCGCGGATATCGGAGTCGGAGAGACCCAGTACTTC.

This clonotype was recorded many times. This sequence joins TRBV20-1 and TRBJ2-7; 11 positions agree with TRBD2. The junction had 5 bases not matched to a gene; V was cut back by 6 bases and J by 4 bases. The CDR3 has 13 amino acids. Germline assignment: CDR1 DFQATT and CDR2 SNEGSKA (reference sequence). The CDR3 sequence is CSARTSGRYEQYF. Here the CDR3 DNA reads TGCAGTGCCAGGACTAGCGGGCGATACGAGCAGTACTTC.

The count of this clonotype is one. The rearrangement joins TRBV27 to TRBJ2-1, with D perhaps matching TRBD1 or TRBD2 (7 bases each). The CDR3 consists of 15 residues. Looked up from germline, CDR1 is MNHEY and CDR2 is SMNVEV (reference sequence). The germline V and J ends were trimmed by 1 base and 7 bases, with 14 bases remaining between them. The CDR3 DNA sequence: TGTGCCAGCAGTTTATTGACCCAGGGGGGGAATGAGCAGTTCTTC. The encoded protein is CASSLLTQGGNEQFF.

There are many counts of this clonotype. This chain uses TRBV6-6 with TRBJ2-3; the match to TRBD2 covers 12 bases. V gave up 0 bases and J gave up 0 bases; unmatched junction bases: 7. CDR3 length equals 19 residues. CDR1 is MNHNY and CDR2 is SVGAGI in the germline V gene (reference sequence). The CDR3 reads CASSYSLASGGDSTDTQYF. The CDR3, as DNA: TGTGCCAGCAGTTACTCGCTGGCTAGCGGGGGGGATAGCACAGATACGCAGTATTTT.

In its sample, this clonotype was seen once. The chain joins TRBV30 to TRBJ2-4; 7 bases are a match to TRBD2. The CDR3 consists of 15 residues. Losses at the gene ends were 0 bases for V and 2 bases for J; bases not matched to a gene: 4. Germline CDR1 and CDR2: GTSNPN and SVGIG (reference sequence). The DNA of the CDR3 is TGTGCCTGGAGTGTAATGGGACTATCCAAAAACATTCAGTACTTC. It codes for CAWSVMGLSKNIQYF.